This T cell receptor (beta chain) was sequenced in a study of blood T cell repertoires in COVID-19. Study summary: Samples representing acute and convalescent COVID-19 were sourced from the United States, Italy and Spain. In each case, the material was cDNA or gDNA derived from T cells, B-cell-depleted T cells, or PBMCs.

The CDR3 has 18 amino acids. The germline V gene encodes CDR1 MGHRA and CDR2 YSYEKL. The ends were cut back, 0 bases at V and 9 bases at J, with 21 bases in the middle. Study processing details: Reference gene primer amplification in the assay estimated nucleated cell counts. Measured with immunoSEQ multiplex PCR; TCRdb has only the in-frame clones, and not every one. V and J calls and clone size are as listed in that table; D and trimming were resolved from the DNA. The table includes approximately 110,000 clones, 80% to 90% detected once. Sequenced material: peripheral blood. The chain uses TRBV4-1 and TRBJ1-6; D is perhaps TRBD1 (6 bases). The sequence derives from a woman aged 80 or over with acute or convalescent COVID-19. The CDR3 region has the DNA TGCGCCAGCAGCCAAGATCCCCTAACAGGGAATCAGGGTTCACCCCTCCACTTT. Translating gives CASSQDPLTGNQGSPLHF.